This TCR beta chain was identified in a study of cytomegalovirus exposure and HLA in healthy donors. Turning to this clone: Its antigen remains unknown.

Those who donated were healthy bone marrow donors. It was with 60 Vbeta and 13 Jbeta primers that the PCR ran. The assay was immunoSEQ multiplex PCR, and TCRdb's table has in-frame clones only and misses some. The repertoire consists of approximately 130,000 clones, with roughly 77% occurring once and the leading ten covering about 1.7%. Study results and caveats: Associated with HLA alleles at 0.05 false discovery rate in a later analysis were 16,951 TCR beta sequences.

The sequenced sample consisted of PBMCs. This sequence was found in a man aged 35 to 55 in good health and CMV-seronegative.

The CDR3 loop is CASSRDRVFGEAFF. CDR3 bases: TGTGCCAGCAGCCGGGACAGGGTTTTTGGTGAAGCTTTCTTT. This chain connects TRBV7-2 to TRBJ1-1; 9 bases line up with TRBD1. Per germline, CDR1 SGHTA and CDR2 FQGNSA. This CDR3 comprises 14 residues. Trimming at V came to 5 bases and at J to 7 bases, leaving 8 bases not matched to a gene. The variable domain in full, with the rest retrieved from reference TRBV7-2 and TRBJ1-1, is GAGVSQSPSNKVTEKGKDVELRCDPISGHTALYWYRQSLGQGLEFLIYFQGNSAPDKSGLPSDRFSAERTGGSVSTLTIQRTQQEDSAVYLCASSRDRVFGEAFFGQGTRLTVV.